A single T cell receptor (beta chain) is shown here with its context. Its antigen specificity is not known. The conserved final phenylalanine or tryptophan is absent from the CDR3, which likely points to a read error. The donors were 40 or so Caucasian individuals from Russia, aged roughly 6 to 90 years, who were systemically healthy. Ten milliliters of peripheral blood were drawn from each donor into EDTA-treated Vacutainer tubes. Ficoll-Paque density-gradient centrifugation was used to isolate PBMCs, with at least 6 million obtained per sample. Total RNA was extracted from PBMCs with Trizol reagent, with at least 6 micrograms obtained per sample. The percentages of naive CD45RAhigh/CD27high T cells were determined by flow cytometry on a PBMC aliquot from every donor. Library construction relied on 5' RACE. The sequencer was an Illumina HiSeq 2500. The second PCR ran for roughly 7 to 12 cycles and used a J-beta primer mix along with a sample-barcoded 5' primer. A template-switch 5' adaptor carrying 12 random nucleotides introduced a unique molecular identifier onto each TCR beta cDNA molecule. Each sample yielded at least 3 million CDR3-containing paired-end reads. First-strand cDNA was synthesized from all RNA with the Mint cDNA synthesis kit, primed by a TRBC-specific oligonucleotide. After uracil-DNA glycosylase treatment, a first 18-cycle PCR used universal primers M1SS and BC2_uni_R on all cDNA. Per the source publication's procedure: Normalization of each sample was performed by random selection of 1 million high-quality reads, each carrying a distinct molecular identifier. Reads sharing molecular identifiers were discarded rather than binned into consensus sequences. CDR3 identification, clonotype clustering and error correction used MiTCR with a Q25 quality threshold and the strictest error-elimination algorithm. A nonparametric unseen species model using Euler transformation provided a lower-bound estimate of total TCR beta diversity. The raw public reads went through TCRdb reprocessing: fastp at Q25, MiXCR clone calling, in-frame beta chains kept. Each CDR3 protein gets just one entry, which takes the most common genes and DNA from the rows behind it. TCRdb, rather than the study authors, made the V and J calls. This sample has about 930,000 distinct CDR3 sequences in its table, and almost 30% of those were observed once. 10% of the sample is in the top ten clones.

The data belong to a study of blood T cells in healthy people across ages (dated by TCRdb to about 2015). General notes on the study: In model experiments, template switching captured roughly one uniquely barcoded TCR beta cDNA molecule for every two T cells. Age-related changes in TCR beta repertoire diversity were measured in the study by deep sequencing normalized with unique cDNA molecular identifiers. The study analyzed two additional independent replicas of 1 million unique cDNA reads from the same blood draw for two donors, one aged 18 to 30 and one aged 80 or older. The donors were divided into four age groups: young (average about 16 years), middle-aged (about 40), aged (about 60) and long-lived (nearly 85).

The V end loses 5 bases and the J end loses 7 bases, and a stretch of 14 bases separates them. The CDR3 is 12 amino acids in total, end residues counted. Kept here is only the CDR3 DNA, which spans 36 bases and is read in frame from base 1. CDR1 and CDR2 were assigned from the germline V gene as SQVTM and ANQGSEA. Broader findings and caveats from the paper: Observed TCR beta diversity per million T cells fell roughly linearly with age, and a significant reduction was already apparent by age about 36. Donor CMV infection status was unknown, potentially confounding age-related changes in expanded clonotypes. The percentage of naive T cells measured by flow cytometry correlated strongly with observed TCR beta diversity. Bulk unsorted PBMC profiling prevented conclusive comparison of naive and antigen-experienced compartments. Compared with the aged group, the long-lived group had more naive CD4+ T cells, fewer expanded clones and increased TCR diversity, a pattern suggesting age selection. Estimates of total diversity based on one million sequenced T cells were considered lower bounds and underestimates.

These sequences were also reported in another study, on T cells of mothers and their children. The second source states: Nine systemically healthy Caucasian individuals served as donors, namely three mothers together with their six children. cDNA synthesis used all of the extracted RNA, with 1.5 ug of RNA in each 15 ul reaction. In the second PCR, the M1S primer introduced both the sample barcodes and 2-4 random nucleotides. Over 8.5 million TCR beta CDR3 reads came from each mother, compared with roughly 2.8 million reads from each child. TCR recombination output is similarly shaped by thymic selection in related and unrelated pairs, with a minor effect exerted by inherited differences. Normalized repertoire overlap was always slightly but never significantly higher in related than unrelated mother-child pairs. Persistent microchimeric T cell clones were not detected, at a sensitivity of 95 to 100 clones per million clonotypes. The study used deep NGS to compare TCR beta repertoires of mothers and children, seeking features distinguishing related mother-child pairs from unrelated individuals. Mothers averaged roughly 40 +/- 4 years of age and children averaged around 10 +/- 4 years. After adapter ligation with NEBNext reagents, the libraries were sequenced on Illumina HiSeq 2000 with 100+100 nt paired-end reads. To avoid cross-contamination, the mother libraries and the child libraries were prepared a month apart and sequenced in separate runs. For each donor, between roughly 450,000 and 2,300,000 distinct TCR beta clonotypes were identified. Naive TCR beta clonotypes were estimated from low-frequency clonotypes matched to each donor's FACS-determined naive share, without sorting.

The source of this sequence is a woman in her thirties or forties in good health. Sequenced input: blood. The V and J segments used are TRBV29-1 and TRBJ1-1, and TRBD1 may be the D gene, going by 6 matching bases. At the DNA level, the sequence is TGCAGCGTTCCTCAGGGGTACGGTGAAGCTTTCGTT. This gives the protein CSVPQGYGEAFV.